The clone carrying this T cell receptor (beta chain) was seen more than once but under ten times. No antigen is known for it. As every portion of the isolated RNA was reverse transcribed, the sequencing read expressed TCRB transcripts. The repertoire was sequenced with immunoSEQ multiplex PCR; TCRdb's copy has only in-frame clones and lacks some. Altogether a few hundred thousand clones are present, around 30% being singletons, with the ten largest covering around 0.065%. The data stem from a study of beta chain features in type 1 diabetes. Study-level findings and limits: It was among patients, rather than healthy donors, that naive, central memory and Treg TCRB repertoires appeared more similar.

In germline, CDR1 is SGHKS, CDR2 YYEKEE (reference sequence). The CDR3 contains 16 residues. With V trimmed by 1 base and J by 4 bases, 7 bases remained unmatched. This clonotype was sampled from a man aged 18 to 29 in good health. The material sequenced was naive CD4+ T cells from blood. The V gene is TRBV5-5, the J gene TRBJ2-5; TRBD2 agrees at 10 bases. CDR3 sequence reads: CASSLSSGRAGETQYF. The CDR3 DNA reads TGTGCCAGCAGCTTGTCGAGCGGGAGGGCCGGAGAGACCCAGTACTTC.